Listed below are T cell receptor beta chains from one sample, sequenced in a study of blood T cell repertoires in COVID-19. The table came from immunoSEQ multiplex PCR; TCRdb's copy has only in-frame clones and leaves some out. The sample records 300,000 to 400,000 clones, about 90% being singletons. The sample consisted of peripheral blood. These receptors were taken from a woman aged 18-29 years who had recovered from COVID-19. Each CDR3 is given with its conserved first and last residue. D genes are given only for firm matches. Clone size is not always given. Where it is, it says once, few, many or a class for expanded clones.

d_gene	v_gene	j_gene	abundance	CDR3nt	CDR3aa
TRBD2	TRBV30	TRBJ2-5	-	TGTGCCTGGAGTGTGGGGGGGACTAGCCTAACCCAGTACTTC	CAWSVGGTSLTQYF
-	TRBV11-2	TRBJ1-2	-	TGTGCCAGCAGCTTAGAGGGACAAAGGCCCTATGGCTACACCTTC	CASSLEGQRPYGYTF
TRBD1	TRBV6-2/TRBV6-3	TRBJ2-2	once	TGTGCCAGCAGCAGGACAGGGGCCACCGGGGAGCTGTTTTTT	CASSRTGATGELFF
-	TRBV19	TRBJ1-3	-	TGTGCCAGTAGTATTGGACCCAGTGGGGCCGGTGGAAACACCATATATTTT	CASSIGPSGAGGNTIYF
TRBD2	TRBV9	TRBJ2-3	-	TGTGCCAGCAGCGTAGGACCTAGCGGGAGGCTAGATACGCAGTATTTT	CASSVGPSGRLDTQYF
-	TRBV5-4	TRBJ1-1	-	TGTGCCAGCAGCTCTCGGGTGGATAGATCGAACACTGAAGCTTTCTTT	CASSSRVDRSNTEAFF
TRBD2	TRBV30	TRBJ2-6	-	TGTGCCTGGAGTGTAAATCCTGGGGGGGCTGGGGCCAACGTCCTGACTTTC	CAWSVNPGGAGANVLTF
TRBD1	TRBV7-8	TRBJ2-2	-	TGTGCCAGCAACTTACAGGGGGCGCTCGGGGAGCTGTTTTTT	CASNLQGALGELFF
-	TRBV6-5	TRBJ2-2	-	TGTGCCAGCAGTTACCAGGGGACAAGGAACACCGGGGAGCTGTTTTTT	CASSYQGTRNTGELFF
TRBD2	TRBV29-1	TRBJ2-3	-	TGCAGCGCGCGAAGGCGGGAGACAGATACGCAGTATTTT	CSARRRETDTQYF
TRBD2	TRBV29-1	TRBJ2-3	-	TGCAGCGTTGGTACGTCCGGGGGGGGCACAGATACGCAGTATTTT	CSVGTSGGGTDTQYF
TRBD2	TRBV2	TRBJ2-1	-	TGTGCCAGCAGTGGCGGGAGGGCGGCCTACAATGAGCAGTTCTTC	CASSGGRAAYNEQFF
-	TRBV19	TRBJ2-2	once	TGTGCCAGTAGTATAAGCCTTCGGGGATACCAAAACACCGGGGAGCTGTTTTTT	CASSISLRGYQNTGELFF
TRBD2	TRBV9	TRBJ2-2	-	TGTGCCAGCAGCCCCCTGGTTTTTAGCGGGAGCCCAGGGGAGCTGTTTTTT	CASSPLVFSGSPGELFF
TRBD2	TRBV5-6	TRBJ2-1	-	TGTGCCAGCAGCTTGGCTGGACTAGCGGGAGGGTCCCTTGATCAGTTCTTC	CASSLAGLAGGSLDQFF
-	TRBV7-2	TRBJ1-2	-	TGTGCCAGCAGCTATCGGGGGAGTTATGGCTACACCTTC	CASSYRGSYGYTF
-	TRBV25-1	TRBJ1-2	-	TGTGCCAGCGGCCGAACCAGGGTGCCTAACTATGGCTACACCTTC	CASGRTRVPNYGYTF
-	TRBV5-4	TRBJ2-3	-	TGTGCCAGCAGCTTGGGGGCGGGGAGCACAGATACGCAGTATTTT	CASSLGAGSTDTQYF
-	TRBV4-3	TRBJ1-1	-	TGCGCCAGCAGCCAGAGAAACCAGGGCCCGAACACTGAAGCTTTCTTT	CASSQRNQGPNTEAFF
-	TRBV19	TRBJ1-5	-	TGTGCCAGTAGTACCTTAGGTAGGGGTGATAGGAATCAGCCCCAGCATTTT	CASSTLGRGDRNQPQHF
TRBD2	TRBV5-1	TRBJ2-1	-	TGCGCCAGCAGCTTGGTCCGGACTAGCTCCTACAATGAGCAGTTCTTC	CASSLVRTSSYNEQFF
-	TRBV4-1	TRBJ2-2	once	TGCGCCAGCAGGAACTGGGGACTCACCGGGGAGCTGTTTTTT	CASRNWGLTGELFF
-	TRBV11-1	TRBJ2-3	once	TGTGCCAGCAGCTTAGCTTGGGGGAGGAGCACAGATACGCAGTATTTT	CASSLAWGRSTDTQYF
TRBD2	TRBV3-1/TRBV3-2	TRBJ2-2	-	TGTGCCAGCAGCCAACTTTGGGGACTAGCGAACACCGGGGAGCTGTTTTTT	CASSQLWGLANTGELFF